The source of this T cell receptor (beta chain) is a study of T cell changes during pregnancy in multiple sclerosis. The protocol was immunoSEQ multiplex PCR, while the TCRdb copy is restricted to in-frame clones and leaves out a portion. The sample carries 35,000 or so clones, roughly nine tenths recorded once. Germline trimming cut 9 bases from V and 4 bases from J; bases unmatched to any gene: 16. Germline V CDR1 and CDR2: MDHEN, SYDVKM. CDR3 length: 16 residues. The chain joins TRBV28 to TRBJ1-2; TRBD1 aligns across 8 bases. The sample consisted of CD4+ T cells from peripheral blood mononuclear cells, taken in the third trimester of pregnancy. The sequence derives from a female donor in good health, enrolled as a control in a pregnancy study. This chain's CDR3 is CASNSGQGRVVYGYTF. CDR3 nucleotide sequence: TGTGCCAGTAATTCCGGACAGGGTAGAGTCGTCTATGGCTACACCTTC.